One sample yielded the 15 T cell receptor beta chains listed below, sequenced in a study of blood T cell repertoires in COVID-19. Measured with immunoSEQ multiplex PCR; TCRdb has only the in-frame clones, and not every one. The sample lists 65,000 to 90,000 clones, around 85% occurring once. The sequencing input was peripheral blood. Receptors were obtained from a man between 25 and 39 years old with acute or convalescent COVID-19.

The chain links TRBV9 to TRBJ2-2, with TRBD2 matching over 12 bases. The CDR3 totals 15 residues. J gave up 7 bases and V 3 bases, and 4 bases lay outside the gene matches. Germline CDR1 SGDLS, CDR2 YYNGEE. The CDR3 DNA follows: TGTGCCAGCAGCGCGGGACTAGCGGGCTACGGGGAGCTGTTTTTT. Protein product: CASSAGLAGYGELFF.

This sequence joins TRBV19 and TRBJ1-1, with D unclear. Trimming pared 5 bases from V and 5 bases from J, leaving 9 bases between. CDR1 and CDR2 (germline): LNHDA, SQIVND (reference sequence). The CDR3 extends over 12 amino acids. The CDR3 spells CASSSGWTEAFF. CDR3 nucleotide sequence: TGTGCCAGTAGTTCCGGGTGGACTGAAGCTTTCTTT.

This clone has only one observation. This rearrangement joins TRBV11-3 to TRBJ2-7, with 8 bases matching TRBD2. Trimming removed 3 bases from V and 6 bases from J; junction bases left unmatched: 7. Germline V gives CDR1 SGHNT, CDR2 YENEEA. The CDR3 runs 14 residues. The CDR3 bases are TGTGCCAGCAGCTTGTTAGCGGGATCCAGCGAGCAGTACTTC. Translating gives CASSLLAGSSEQYF.

The chain recombines TRBV2 with TRBJ1-1; no clear D gene. Trimming stripped 5 bases from V and 0 bases from J, with 13 bases between. Per germline, CDR1 SNHLY and CDR2 FYNNEI. The CDR3 runs 15 residues. CDR3 bases: TGTGCCAGCAGTCCGACTGAGGAAATGAACACTGAAGCTTTCTTT. Protein sequence: CASSPTEEMNTEAFF.

This chain connects TRBV13 to TRBJ2-2; TRBD1 matches 7 bases. The germline gives CDR1 PRHDT, CDR2 FYEKMQ (reference sequence). The V and J ends lost 0 bases and 4 bases, in that order; junction bases with no gene match: 5. This CDR3 comprises 16 residues. The CDR3 DNA is TGTGCCAGCAGCTTAGGACAGGGGCTTGGCACCGGGGAGCTGTTTTTT. Protein sequence: CASSLGQGLGTGELFF.

This sequence joins TRBV5-5 and TRBJ1-2; no definite D call. Trimming removed 2 bases from V and 0 bases from J, with 17 bases in between. CDR3 length: 17 residues. Per the germline V gene, CDR1 is SGHKS and CDR2 is YYEKEE (reference sequence). The CDR3 region is CASSLRLLIQANYGYTF. For the CDR3, the DNA is TGTGCCAGCAGCTTAAGACTCCTTATTCAAGCTAACTATGGCTACACCTTC.

This clone was observed a single time. The J gene is TRBJ1-1, the V gene TRBV30; D not certain. This CDR3 has 13 amino acids. V was trimmed by 2 bases and J by 0 bases, leaving 7 bases between them. Germline V CDR1 and CDR2: GTSNPN, SVGIG (reference sequence). Written as DNA, the CDR3 is TGTGCCTGGAGTTGGAGACTGAACACTGAAGCTTTCTTT. This gives the protein CAWSWRLNTEAFF.

A few counts support this clone. In DNA form, the CDR3 reads TGTGCCAGCAGCTTGGCTTTCGGGATTTCCTACAATGAGCAGTTCTTC. This codes for CASSLAFGISYNEQFF. The chain carries TRBV7-2 and TRBJ2-1, with a possible D match to TRBD2 (5 bases). CDR1 SGHTA and CDR2 FQGNSA come from the germline V gene. The germline V and J ends were trimmed by 3 bases and 1 base, with 13 bases remaining between them. This CDR3 has 16 amino acids.

The V call is TRBV4-3, the J call TRBJ2-1; TRBD2 matches at 11 bases. From germline, CDR1 is LGHNA and CDR2 YSLEER. J lost 9 bases, V lost 1 base, and 5 bases had no gene match. The CDR3 extends over 15 amino acids. The CDR3 nucleotides are TGCGCCAGCAGCCAAGGTAGCGGGAGGGCCCTTGAGCAGTTCTTC. Translated: CASSQGSGRALEQFF.

This clone was seen a single time. This sequence joins TRBV7-2 and TRBJ2-3; no reliable D call. Germline loops: CDR1 SGHTA, CDR2 FQGNSA. The CDR3 contains 13 residues. V was pared by 8 bases and J by 0 bases, with 9 bases between. In DNA form, the CDR3 reads TGTGCCAGCTCAGGCCCAAGCACAGATACGCAGTATTTT. Amino acid sequence: CASSGPSTDTQYF. Complete variable domain (other parts from reference TRBV7-2 and TRBJ2-3): GAGVSQSPSNKVTEKGKDVELRCDPISGHTALYWYRQSLGQGLEFLIYFQGNSAPDKSGLPSDRFSAERTGGSVSTLTIQRTQQEDSAVYLCASSGPSTDTQYFGPGTRLTVL.

The V gene is TRBV4-1, the J gene TRBJ2-2, with 10 bases that match TRBD1. Germline CDR1 MGHRA, CDR2 YSYEKL. CDR3 length: 17 residues. After removal of 2 bases from V and 5 bases from J, the junction contained 8 bases not matched to a gene. CDR3 in DNA: TGCGCCAGCAGCCAAACTTTGGGGACAGGGGTGACCGGGGAGCTGTTTTTT. As protein: CASSQTLGTGVTGELFF.

V usage is TRBV7-3 and J usage is TRBJ2-1; maybe TRBD1 (6 bases). CDR1 and CDR2 (germline): SGHTA, FQGTGA. This CDR3 has 12 amino acids. Trimming shortened V by 8 bases and J by 10 bases, and 15 bases separated the two germline ends. In nucleotides, the CDR3 is TGTGCCAGCGGGGGCGTAAGCGGCGAGCAGTTCTTC. It is translated as CASGGVSGEQFF.

The rearrangement uses TRBV30 and TRBJ2-5, with TRBD2 matching over 7 bases. Trimming took 8 bases from V and 0 from J; bases not matched to a gene: 6. The germline gives CDR1 GTSNPN, CDR2 SVGIG (reference sequence). This CDR3 spans 13 amino acids. In DNA, the CDR3 is TGTGCCCGCGGGAGTGGGTACCAAGAGACCCAGTACTTC. Translated: CARGSGYQETQYF. Using reference TRBV30 and TRBJ2-5 for the parts outside the CDR3, the full variable domain is SQTIHQWPATLVQPVGSPLSLECTVEGTSNPNLYWYRQAAGRGLQLLFYSVGIGQISSEVPQNLSASRPQDRQFILSSKKLLLSDSGFYLCARGSGYQETQYFGPGTRLLVL.

The CDR3 sequence: CASSRTGNTGELFF. The CDR3 bases are TGTGCCAGCAGTAGGACAGGGAACACCGGGGAGCTGTTTTTT. The chain uses TRBV6-5 and TRBJ2-2; 7 bases are a match to TRBD1. The J segment lost 1 base and the V segment lost 5 bases, leaving 1 base of the junction unmatched. The CDR3 has 14 residues. Germline loops: CDR1 MNHEY, CDR2 SVGAGI.

The chain uses TRBV10-2 and TRBJ2-5; TRBD1 aligns across 7 bases. This CDR3 region has 13 residues. The V gene end was trimmed by 5 bases and the J gene end by 7 bases; junction bases not matched to a gene: 7. Germline V gene sequence: CDR1 WSHSY, CDR2 SAAADI. The CDR3 is CASSLQGPGTQYF. CDR3 in DNA: TGCGCCAGCAGTCTACAGGGGCCTGGGACCCAGTACTTC.